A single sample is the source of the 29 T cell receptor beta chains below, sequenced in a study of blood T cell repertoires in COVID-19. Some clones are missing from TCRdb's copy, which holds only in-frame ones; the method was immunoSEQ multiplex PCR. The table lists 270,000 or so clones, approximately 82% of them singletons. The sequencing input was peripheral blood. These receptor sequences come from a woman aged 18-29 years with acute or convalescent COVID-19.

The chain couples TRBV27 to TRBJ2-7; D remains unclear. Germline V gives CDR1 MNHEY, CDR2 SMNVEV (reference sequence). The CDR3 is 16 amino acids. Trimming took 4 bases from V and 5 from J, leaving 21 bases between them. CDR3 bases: TGTGCCAGCAGTTCCCCCGCTTCCCTAGTACGGGACGAGCAGTACTTC. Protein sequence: CASSSPASLVRDEQYF.

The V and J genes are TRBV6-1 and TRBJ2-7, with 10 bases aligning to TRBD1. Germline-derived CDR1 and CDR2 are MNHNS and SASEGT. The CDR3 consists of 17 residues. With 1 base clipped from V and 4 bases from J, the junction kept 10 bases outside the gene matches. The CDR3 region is CASSEGVGDRGLYEQYF. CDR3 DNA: TGTGCCAGCAGTGAAGGAGTAGGGGACAGGGGCTTATACGAGCAGTACTTC.

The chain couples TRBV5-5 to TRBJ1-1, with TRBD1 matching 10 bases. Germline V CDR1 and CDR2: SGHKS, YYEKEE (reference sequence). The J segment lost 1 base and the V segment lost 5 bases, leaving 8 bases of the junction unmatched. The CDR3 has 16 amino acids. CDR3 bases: TGTGCCAGCAGACGGACAGGGGGGCCGACGAACACTGAAGCTTTCTTT. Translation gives CASRRTGGPTNTEAFF.

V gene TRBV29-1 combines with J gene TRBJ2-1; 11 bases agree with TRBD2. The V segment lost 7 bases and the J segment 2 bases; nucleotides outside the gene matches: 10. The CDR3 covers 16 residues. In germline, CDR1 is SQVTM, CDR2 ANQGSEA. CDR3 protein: CSAGRLAGGPYNEQFF. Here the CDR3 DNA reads TGCAGCGCCGGAAGGTTAGCGGGAGGGCCCTACAATGAGCAGTTCTTC.

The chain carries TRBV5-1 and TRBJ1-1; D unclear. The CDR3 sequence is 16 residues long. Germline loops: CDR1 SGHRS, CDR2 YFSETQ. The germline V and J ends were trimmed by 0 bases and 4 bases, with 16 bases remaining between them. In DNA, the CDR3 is TGCGCCAGCAGCTTGGTGGTACTGCCTTCGAGCACTGAAGCTTTCTTT. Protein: CASSLVVLPSSTEAFF.

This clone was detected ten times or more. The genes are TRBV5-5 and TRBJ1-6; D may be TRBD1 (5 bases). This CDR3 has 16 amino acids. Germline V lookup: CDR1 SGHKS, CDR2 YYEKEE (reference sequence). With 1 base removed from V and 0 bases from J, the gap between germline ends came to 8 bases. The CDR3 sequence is CASSLLGASYNSPLHF. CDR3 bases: TGTGCCAGCAGCTTGCTTGGGGCCTCCTATAATTCACCCCTCCACTTT.

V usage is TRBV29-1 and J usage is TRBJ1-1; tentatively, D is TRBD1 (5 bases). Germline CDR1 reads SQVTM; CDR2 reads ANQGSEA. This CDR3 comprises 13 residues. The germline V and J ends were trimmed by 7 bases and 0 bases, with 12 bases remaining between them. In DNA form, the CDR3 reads TGCAGCGCCAAACAGGACATGAACACTGAAGCTTTCTTT. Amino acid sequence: CSAKQDMNTEAFF. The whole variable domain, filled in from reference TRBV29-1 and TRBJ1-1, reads SAVISQKPSRDICQRGTSLTIQCQVDSQVTMMFWYRQQPGQSLTLIATANQGSEATYESGFVIDKFPISRPNLTFSTLTVSNMSPEDSSIYLCSAKQDMNTEAFFGQGTRLTVV.

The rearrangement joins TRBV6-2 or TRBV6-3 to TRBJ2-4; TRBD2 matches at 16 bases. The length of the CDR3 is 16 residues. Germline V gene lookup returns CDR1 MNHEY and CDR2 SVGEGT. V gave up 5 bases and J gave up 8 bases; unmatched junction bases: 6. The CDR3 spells CASSDGTSGREYIQYF. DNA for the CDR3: TGTGCCAGCAGTGACGGGACTAGCGGGAGGGAGTACATTCAGTACTTC.

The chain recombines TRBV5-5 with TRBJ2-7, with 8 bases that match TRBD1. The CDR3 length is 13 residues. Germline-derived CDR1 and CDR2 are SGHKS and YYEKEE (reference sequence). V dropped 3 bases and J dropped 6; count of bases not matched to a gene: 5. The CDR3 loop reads CASSSTGGIEQYF. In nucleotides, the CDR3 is TGTGCCAGCAGCTCTACAGGGGGGATCGAGCAGTACTTC. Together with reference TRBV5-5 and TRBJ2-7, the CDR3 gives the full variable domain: DAGVTQSPTHLIKTRGQQVTLRCSPISGHKSVSWYQQVLGQGPQFIFQYYEKEERGRGNFPDRFSARQFPNYSSELNVNALLLGDSALYLCASSSTGGIEQYFGPGTRLTVT.

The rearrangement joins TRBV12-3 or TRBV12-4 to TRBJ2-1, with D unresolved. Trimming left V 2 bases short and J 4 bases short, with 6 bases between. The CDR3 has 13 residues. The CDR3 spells CASSLSRYNEQFF. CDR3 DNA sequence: TGTGCCAGCAGTTTATCCCGTTACAATGAGCAGTTCTTC.

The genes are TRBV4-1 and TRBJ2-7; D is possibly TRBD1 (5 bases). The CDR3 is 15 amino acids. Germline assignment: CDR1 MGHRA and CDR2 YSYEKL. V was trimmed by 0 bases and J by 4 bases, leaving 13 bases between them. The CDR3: CASSQEYGRVYEQYF. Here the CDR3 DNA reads TGCGCCAGCAGCCAAGAATATGGCAGGGTGTACGAGCAGTACTTC.

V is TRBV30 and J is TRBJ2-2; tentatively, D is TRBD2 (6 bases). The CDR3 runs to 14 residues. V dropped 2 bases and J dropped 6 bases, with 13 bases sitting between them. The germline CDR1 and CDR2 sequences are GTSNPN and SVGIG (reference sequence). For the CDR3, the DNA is TGTGCCTGGAGTCCCACTAGGGAGGCCGGGGAGCTGTTTTTT. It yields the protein CAWSPTREAGELFF. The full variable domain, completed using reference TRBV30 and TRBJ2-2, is SQTIHQWPATLVQPVGSPLSLECTVEGTSNPNLYWYRQAAGRGLQLLFYSVGIGQISSEVPQNLSASRPQDRQFILSSKKLLLSDSGFYLCAWSPTREAGELFFGEGSRLTVL.

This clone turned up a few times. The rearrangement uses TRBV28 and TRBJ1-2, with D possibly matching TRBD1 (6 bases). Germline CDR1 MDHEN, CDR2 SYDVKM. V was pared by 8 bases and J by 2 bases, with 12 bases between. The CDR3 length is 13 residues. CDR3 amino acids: CASGRGANYGYTF. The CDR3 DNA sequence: TGTGCCAGCGGACGGGGGGCGAACTATGGCTACACCTTC.

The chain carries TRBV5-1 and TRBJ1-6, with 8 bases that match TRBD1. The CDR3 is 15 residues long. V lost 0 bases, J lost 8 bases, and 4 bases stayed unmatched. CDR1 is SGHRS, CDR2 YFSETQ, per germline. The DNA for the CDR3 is TGCGCCAGCAGCTTGGCCGGACAGGGTGATTCACCCCTCCACTTT. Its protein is CASSLAGQGDSPLHF.

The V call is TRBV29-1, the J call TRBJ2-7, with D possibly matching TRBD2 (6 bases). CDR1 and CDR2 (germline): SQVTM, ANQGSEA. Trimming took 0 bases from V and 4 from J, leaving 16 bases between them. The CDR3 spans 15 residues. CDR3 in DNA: TGCAGCGTTGAAGATGAGGAGGGTTCACATTACGAGCAGTACTTC. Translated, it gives CSVEDEEGSHYEQYF.

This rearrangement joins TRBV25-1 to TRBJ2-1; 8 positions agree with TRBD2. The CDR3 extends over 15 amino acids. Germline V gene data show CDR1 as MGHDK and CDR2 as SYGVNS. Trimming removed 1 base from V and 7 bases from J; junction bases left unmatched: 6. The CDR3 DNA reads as TGTGCCAGCAGTGAATCTGGCGGGAGGTTGAATGAGCAGTTCTTC. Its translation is CASSESGGRLNEQFF.

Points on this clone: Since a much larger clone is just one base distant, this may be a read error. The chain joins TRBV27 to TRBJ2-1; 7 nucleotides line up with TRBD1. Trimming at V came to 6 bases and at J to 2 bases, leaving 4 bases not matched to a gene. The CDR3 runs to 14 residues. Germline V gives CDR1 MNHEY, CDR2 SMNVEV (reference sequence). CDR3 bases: TGTGCCAGCAGCCGGGACAGCGCCTACAATGAGCAGTTCTTC. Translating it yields CASSRDSAYNEQFF.

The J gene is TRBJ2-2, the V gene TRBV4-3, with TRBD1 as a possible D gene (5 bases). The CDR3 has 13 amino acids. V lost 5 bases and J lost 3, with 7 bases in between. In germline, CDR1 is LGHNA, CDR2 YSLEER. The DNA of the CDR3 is TGCGCCAGCAGCTCAGGGTACACCGGGGAGCTGTTTTTT. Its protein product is CASSSGYTGELFF.

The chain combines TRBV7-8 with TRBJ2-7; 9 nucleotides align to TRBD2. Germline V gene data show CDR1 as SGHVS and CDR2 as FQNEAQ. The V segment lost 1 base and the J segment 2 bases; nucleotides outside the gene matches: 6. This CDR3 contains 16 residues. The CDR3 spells CASSLVGGLATYEQYF. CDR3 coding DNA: TGTGCCAGCAGCTTAGTAGGCGGACTAGCGACCTACGAGCAGTACTTC. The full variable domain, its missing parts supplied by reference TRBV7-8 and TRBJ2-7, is GAGVSQSPRYKVAKRGQDVALRCDPISGHVSLFWYQQALGQGPEFLTYFQNEAQLDKSGLPSDRFFAERPEGSVSTLKIQRTQQEDSAVYLCASSLVGGLATYEQYFGPGTRLTVT.

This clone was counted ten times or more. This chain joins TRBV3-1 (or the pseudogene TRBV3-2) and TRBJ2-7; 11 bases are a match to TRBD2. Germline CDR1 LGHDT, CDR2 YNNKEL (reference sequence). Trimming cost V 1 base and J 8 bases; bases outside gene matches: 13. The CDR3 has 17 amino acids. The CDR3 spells CASSQGVAGGPVDKQYF. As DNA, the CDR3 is TGTGCCAGCAGCCAAGGGGTAGCGGGAGGGCCAGTAGACAAGCAGTACTTC.

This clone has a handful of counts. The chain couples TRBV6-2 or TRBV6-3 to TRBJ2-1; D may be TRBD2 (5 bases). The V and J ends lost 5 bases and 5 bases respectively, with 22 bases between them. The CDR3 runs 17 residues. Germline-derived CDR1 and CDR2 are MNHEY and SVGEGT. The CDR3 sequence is CASSPRGRVHPNNEQFF. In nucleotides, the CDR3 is TGTGCCAGCAGTCCCCGCGGGCGGGTCCACCCGAACAATGAGCAGTTCTTC.

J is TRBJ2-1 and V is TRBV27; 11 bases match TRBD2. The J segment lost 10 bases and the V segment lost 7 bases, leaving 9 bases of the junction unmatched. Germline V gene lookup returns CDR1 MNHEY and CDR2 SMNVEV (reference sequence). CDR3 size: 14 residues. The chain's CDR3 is CASTRLAGRWEQFF. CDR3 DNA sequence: TGTGCCAGCACCAGACTAGCGGGAAGGTGGGAGCAGTTCTTC.

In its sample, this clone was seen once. The DNA of the CDR3 is TGTGCCAGCAGCCCTACCTACGGGGTGGCCGAGCAGTACTTC. This sequence encodes CASSPTYGVAEQYF. The chain combines TRBV7-2 with TRBJ2-7; the D gene is possibly TRBD2 (5 bases). V gave up 5 bases and J gave up 6 bases, with 17 bases separating them. From germline, CDR1 is SGHTA and CDR2 FQGNSA. The CDR3 runs to 14 residues.

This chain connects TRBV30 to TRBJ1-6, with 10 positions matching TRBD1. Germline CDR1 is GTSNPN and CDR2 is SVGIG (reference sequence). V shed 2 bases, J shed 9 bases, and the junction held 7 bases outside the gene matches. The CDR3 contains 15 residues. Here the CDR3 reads CAWSPSGTGASPLHF. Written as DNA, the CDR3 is TGTGCCTGGAGTCCCTCCGGGACAGGGGCTTCACCCCTCCACTTT.

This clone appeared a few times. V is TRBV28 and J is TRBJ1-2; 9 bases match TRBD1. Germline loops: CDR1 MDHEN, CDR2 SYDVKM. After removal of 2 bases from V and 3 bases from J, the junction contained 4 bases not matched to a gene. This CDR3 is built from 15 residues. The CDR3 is CASSLRTGDDYGYTF. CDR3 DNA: TGTGCCAGCAGTTTACGGACAGGGGATGACTATGGCTACACCTTC.

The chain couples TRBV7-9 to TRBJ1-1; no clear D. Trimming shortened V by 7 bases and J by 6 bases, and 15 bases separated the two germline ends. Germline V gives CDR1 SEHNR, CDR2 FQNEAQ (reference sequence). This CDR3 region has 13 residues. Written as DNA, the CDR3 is TGTGCCAGCACCCAACAGAAATCCTCTGAAGCTTTCTTT. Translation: CASTQQKSSEAFF.

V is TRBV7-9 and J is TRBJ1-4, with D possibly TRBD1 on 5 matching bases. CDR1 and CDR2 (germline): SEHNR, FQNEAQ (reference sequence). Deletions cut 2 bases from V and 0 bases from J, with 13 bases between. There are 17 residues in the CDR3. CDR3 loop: CASSLFQGTATNEKLFF. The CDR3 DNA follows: TGTGCCAGCAGCTTATTTCAGGGTACTGCAACTAATGAAAAACTGTTTTTT.

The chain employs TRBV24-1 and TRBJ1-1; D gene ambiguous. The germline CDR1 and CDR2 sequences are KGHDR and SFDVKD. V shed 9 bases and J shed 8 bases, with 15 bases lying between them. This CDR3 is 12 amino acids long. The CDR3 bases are TGTGCCACCCAGCGTCCAACCGGAGAAGCTTTCTTT. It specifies CATQRPTGEAFF.

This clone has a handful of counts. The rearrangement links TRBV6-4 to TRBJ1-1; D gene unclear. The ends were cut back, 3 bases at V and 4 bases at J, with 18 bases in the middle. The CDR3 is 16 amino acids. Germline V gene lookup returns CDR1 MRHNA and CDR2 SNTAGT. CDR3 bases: TGTGCCAGCAGTGAGGGAGGAGAGGCCCGGGGCACTGAAGCTTTCTTT. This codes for CASSEGGEARGTEAFF.